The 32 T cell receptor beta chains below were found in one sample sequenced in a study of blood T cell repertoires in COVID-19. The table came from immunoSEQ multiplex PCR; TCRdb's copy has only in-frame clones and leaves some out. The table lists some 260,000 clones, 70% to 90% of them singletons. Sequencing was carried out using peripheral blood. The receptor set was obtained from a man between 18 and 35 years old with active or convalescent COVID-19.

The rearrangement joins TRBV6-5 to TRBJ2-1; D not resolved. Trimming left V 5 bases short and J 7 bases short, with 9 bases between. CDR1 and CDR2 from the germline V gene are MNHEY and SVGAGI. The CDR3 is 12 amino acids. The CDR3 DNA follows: TGTGCCAGCAGTACTCTAGGAAATGAGCAGTTCTTC. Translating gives CASSTLGNEQFF.

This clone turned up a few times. The CDR3 is CSSREYGYTF. CDR3 nucleotide sequence: TGCAGTTCCCGGGAGTATGGCTACACCTTC. The chain recombines TRBV20-1 with TRBJ1-2; D gene unclear. The germline V gene encodes CDR1 DFQATT and CDR2 SNEGSKA (reference sequence). The CDR3 loop spans 10 amino acids. The V end lost 8 bases, the J end lost 5 bases, and 9 bases lay between the germline ends.

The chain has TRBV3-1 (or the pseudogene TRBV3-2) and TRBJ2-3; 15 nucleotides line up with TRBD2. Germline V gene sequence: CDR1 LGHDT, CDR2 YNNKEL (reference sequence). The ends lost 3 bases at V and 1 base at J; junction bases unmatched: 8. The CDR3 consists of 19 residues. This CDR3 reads CASSHPKGLAGGGTDTQYF. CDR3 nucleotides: TGTGCCAGCAGCCACCCCAAGGGACTAGCGGGAGGCGGCACAGATACGCAGTATTTT.

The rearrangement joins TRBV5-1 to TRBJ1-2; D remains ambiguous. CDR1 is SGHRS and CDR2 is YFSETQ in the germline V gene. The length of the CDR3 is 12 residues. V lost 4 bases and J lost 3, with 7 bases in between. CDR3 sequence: CASSHGDYGYTF. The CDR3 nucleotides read TGCGCCAGCAGCCACGGTGACTATGGCTACACCTTC. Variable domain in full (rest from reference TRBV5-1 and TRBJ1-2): KAGVTQTPRYLIKTRGQQVTLSCSPISGHRSVSWYQQTPGQGLQFLFEYFSETQRNKGNFPGRFSGRQFSNSRSEMNVSTLELGDSALYLCASSHGDYGYTFGSGTRLTVV.

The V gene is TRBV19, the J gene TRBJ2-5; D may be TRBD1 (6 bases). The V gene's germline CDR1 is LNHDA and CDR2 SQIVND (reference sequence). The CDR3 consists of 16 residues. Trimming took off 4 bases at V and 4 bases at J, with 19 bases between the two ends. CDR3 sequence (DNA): TGTGCCAGTAGTACAGGGGTCAGGGGCGATGGAGAGACCCAGTACTTC. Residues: CASSTGVRGDGETQYF. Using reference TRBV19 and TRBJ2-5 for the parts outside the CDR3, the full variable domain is DGGITQSPKYLFRKEGQNVTLSCEQNLNHDAMYWYRQDPGQGLRLIYYSQIVNDFQKGDIAEGYSVSREKKESFPLTVTSAQKNPTAFYLCASSTGVRGDGETQYFGPGTRLLVL.

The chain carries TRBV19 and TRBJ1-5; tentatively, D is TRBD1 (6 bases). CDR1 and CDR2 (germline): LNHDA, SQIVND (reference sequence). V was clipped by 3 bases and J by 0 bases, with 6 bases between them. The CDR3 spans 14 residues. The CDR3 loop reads CASSIRGSNQPQHF. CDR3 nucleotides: TGTGCCAGTAGTATCAGGGGTAGCAATCAGCCCCAGCATTTT.

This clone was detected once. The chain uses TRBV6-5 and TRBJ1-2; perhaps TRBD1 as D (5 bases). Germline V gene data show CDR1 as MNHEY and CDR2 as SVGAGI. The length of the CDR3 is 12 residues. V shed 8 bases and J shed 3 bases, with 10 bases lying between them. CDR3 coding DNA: TGTGCCAGCTGCTCGGGGGACTATGGCTACACCTTC. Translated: CASCSGDYGYTF.

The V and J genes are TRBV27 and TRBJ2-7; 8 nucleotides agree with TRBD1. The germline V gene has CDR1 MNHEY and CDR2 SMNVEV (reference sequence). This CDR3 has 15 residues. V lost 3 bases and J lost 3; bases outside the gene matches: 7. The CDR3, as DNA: TGTGCCAGCAGTTTTTTCGGACAGGGTAACTACGAGCAGTACTTC. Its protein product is CASSFFGQGNYEQYF.

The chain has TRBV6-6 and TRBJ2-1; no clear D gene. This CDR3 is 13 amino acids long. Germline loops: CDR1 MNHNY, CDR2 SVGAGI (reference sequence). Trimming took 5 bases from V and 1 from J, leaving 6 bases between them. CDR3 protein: CASSPGSYNEQFF. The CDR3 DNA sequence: TGTGCCAGCAGTCCGGGTTCCTACAATGAGCAGTTCTTC.

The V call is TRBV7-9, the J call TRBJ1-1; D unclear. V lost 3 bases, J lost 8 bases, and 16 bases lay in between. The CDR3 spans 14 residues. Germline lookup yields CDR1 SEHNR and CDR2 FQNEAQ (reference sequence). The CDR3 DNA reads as TGTGCCAGCAGCTTTTCGAGGGCGGAAGGAGAAGCTTTCTTT. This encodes CASSFSRAEGEAFF.

The CDR3 sequence: CASSIRSRDYEQFF. The CDR3 region has the DNA TGTGCCAGTAGTATAAGGTCCCGGGACTATGAGCAGTTCTTC. V usage is TRBV19 and J usage is TRBJ2-1, with D possibly TRBD2 on 6 matching bases. This CDR3 has 14 residues. Germline-derived CDR1 and CDR2 are LNHDA and SQIVND (reference sequence). Deletions cut 2 bases from V and 8 bases from J, with 13 bases between.

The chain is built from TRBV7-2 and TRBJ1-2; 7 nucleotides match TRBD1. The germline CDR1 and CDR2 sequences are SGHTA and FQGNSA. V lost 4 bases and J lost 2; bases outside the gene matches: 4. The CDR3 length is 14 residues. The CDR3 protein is CASSSRQGNYGYTF. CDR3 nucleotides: TGTGCCAGCAGCTCCAGACAGGGAAACTATGGCTACACCTTC.

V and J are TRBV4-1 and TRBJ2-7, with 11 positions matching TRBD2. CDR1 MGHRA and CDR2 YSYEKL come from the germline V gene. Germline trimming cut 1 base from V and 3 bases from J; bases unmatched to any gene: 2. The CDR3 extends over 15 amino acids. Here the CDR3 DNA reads TGCGCCAGCAGCCAAGGACTAGCGGGGAGCTACGAGCAGTACTTC. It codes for CASSQGLAGSYEQYF.

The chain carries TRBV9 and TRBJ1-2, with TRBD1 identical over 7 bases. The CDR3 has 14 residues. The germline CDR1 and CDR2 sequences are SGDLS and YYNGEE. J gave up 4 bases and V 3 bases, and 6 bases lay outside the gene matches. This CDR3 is CASSATGVGYGYTF. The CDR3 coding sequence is TGTGCCAGCAGCGCAACAGGGGTGGGCTATGGCTACACCTTC.

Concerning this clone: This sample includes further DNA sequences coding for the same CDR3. The CDR3 DNA reads TGTGCCAGCAGCCCCCACAGTGGTTCCTCCTACGAGCAGTACTTC. This translates into CASSPHSGSSYEQYF. The chain links TRBV9 to TRBJ2-7; no reliable D call. CDR1 is SGDLS and CDR2 is YYNGEE in the germline V gene. Trimming stripped 4 bases from V and 0 bases from J, with 14 bases between. The CDR3 contains 15 residues.

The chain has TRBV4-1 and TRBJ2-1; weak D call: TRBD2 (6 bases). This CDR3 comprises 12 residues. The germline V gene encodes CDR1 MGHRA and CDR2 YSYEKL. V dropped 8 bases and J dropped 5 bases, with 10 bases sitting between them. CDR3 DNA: TGCGCCAGCCTAGCGACCAACAATGAGCAGTTCTTC. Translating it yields CASLATNNEQFF.

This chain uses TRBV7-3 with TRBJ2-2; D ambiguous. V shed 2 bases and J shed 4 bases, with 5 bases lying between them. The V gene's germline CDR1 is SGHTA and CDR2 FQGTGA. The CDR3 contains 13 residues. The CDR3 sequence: CASSLESTGELFF. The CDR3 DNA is TGTGCCAGCAGCTTAGAGAGCACCGGGGAGCTGTTTTTT.

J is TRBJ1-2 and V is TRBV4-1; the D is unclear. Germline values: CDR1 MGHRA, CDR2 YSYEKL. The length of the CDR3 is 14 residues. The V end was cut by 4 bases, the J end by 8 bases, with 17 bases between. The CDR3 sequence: CASSLTPDNRGYTF. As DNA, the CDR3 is TGCGCCAGCAGCCTTACCCCAGACAACCGGGGCTACACCTTC.

CDR3 protein: CASSLVVALGPSGNTIYF. The CDR3 coding sequence is TGTGCCAGCAGCTTAGTCGTAGCTCTGGGGCCCTCTGGAAACACCATATATTTT. The rearrangement links TRBV7-8 to TRBJ1-3, with D maybe TRBD1 (5 bases). The V gene lost 1 base and the J gene lost 0 bases, with 16 bases spanning the gap. CDR3 length: 18 amino acids. Looked up from germline, CDR1 is SGHVS and CDR2 is FQNEAQ.

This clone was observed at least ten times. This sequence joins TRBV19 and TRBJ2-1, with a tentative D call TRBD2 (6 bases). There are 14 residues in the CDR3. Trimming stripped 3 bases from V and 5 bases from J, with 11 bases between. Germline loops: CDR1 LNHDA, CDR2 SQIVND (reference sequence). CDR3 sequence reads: CASSMGRGNNEQFF. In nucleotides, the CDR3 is TGTGCCAGTAGTATGGGGCGGGGTAACAATGAGCAGTTCTTC.

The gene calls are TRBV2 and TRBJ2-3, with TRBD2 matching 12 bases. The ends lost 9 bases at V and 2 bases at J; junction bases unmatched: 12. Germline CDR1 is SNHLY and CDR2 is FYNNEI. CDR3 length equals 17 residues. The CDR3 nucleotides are TGTGCCAGTTCCCGCCCAAGACTAGCGGGGGACACAGATACGCAGTATTTT. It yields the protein CASSRPRLAGDTDTQYF.

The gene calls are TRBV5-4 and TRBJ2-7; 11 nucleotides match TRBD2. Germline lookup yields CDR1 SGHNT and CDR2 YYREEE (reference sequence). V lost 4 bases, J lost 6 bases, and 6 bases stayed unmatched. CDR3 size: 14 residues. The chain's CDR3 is CASSISGTSGEQYF. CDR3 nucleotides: TGTGCCAGCAGCATATCCGGGACTAGCGGCGAGCAGTACTTC. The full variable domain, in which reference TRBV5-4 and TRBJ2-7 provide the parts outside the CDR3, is ETGVTQSPTHLIKTRGQQVTLRCSSQSGHNTVSWYQQALGQGPQFIFQYYREEENGRGNFPPRFSGLQFPNYSSELNVNALELDDSALYLCASSISGTSGEQYFGPGTRLTVT.

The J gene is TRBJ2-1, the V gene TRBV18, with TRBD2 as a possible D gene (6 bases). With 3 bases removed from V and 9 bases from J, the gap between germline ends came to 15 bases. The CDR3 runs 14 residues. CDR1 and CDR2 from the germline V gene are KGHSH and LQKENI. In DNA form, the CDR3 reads TGTGCCAGCTCACCGGCGCGGGGCTCAATTGAGCAGTTCTTC. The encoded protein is CASSPARGSIEQFF.

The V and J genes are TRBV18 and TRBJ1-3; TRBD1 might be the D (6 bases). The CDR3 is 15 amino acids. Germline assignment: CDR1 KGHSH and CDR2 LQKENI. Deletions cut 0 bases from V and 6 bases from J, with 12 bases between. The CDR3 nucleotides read TGTGCCAGCTCACCACCGCGGGGGGGCGAAAACACCATATATTTT. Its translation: CASSPPRGGENTIYF.

The CDR3 spells CASSLGVVGTDTQYF. The CDR3 DNA sequence: TGTGCCAGCAGCTTAGGAGTTGTCGGCACAGATACGCAGTATTTT. The J gene is TRBJ2-3, the V gene TRBV7-6; no clear D. Per germline, CDR1 SGHVS and CDR2 FNYEAQ. The CDR3 totals 15 residues. Trimming removed 1 base from V and 1 base from J, with 9 bases in between.

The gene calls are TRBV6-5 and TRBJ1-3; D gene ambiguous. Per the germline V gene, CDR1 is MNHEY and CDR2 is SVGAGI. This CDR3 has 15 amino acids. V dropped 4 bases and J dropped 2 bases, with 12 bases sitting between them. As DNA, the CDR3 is TGTGCCAGCAGTTTAACAGACGTTCCTGGAAACACCATATATTTT. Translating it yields CASSLTDVPGNTIYF.

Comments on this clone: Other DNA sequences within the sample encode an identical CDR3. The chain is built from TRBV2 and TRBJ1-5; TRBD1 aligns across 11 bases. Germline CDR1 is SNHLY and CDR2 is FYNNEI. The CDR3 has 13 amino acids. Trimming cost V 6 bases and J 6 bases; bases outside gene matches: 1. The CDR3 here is CASRGQGGQPQHF. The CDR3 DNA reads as TGTGCCAGCAGGGGACAGGGGGGTCAGCCCCAGCATTTT.

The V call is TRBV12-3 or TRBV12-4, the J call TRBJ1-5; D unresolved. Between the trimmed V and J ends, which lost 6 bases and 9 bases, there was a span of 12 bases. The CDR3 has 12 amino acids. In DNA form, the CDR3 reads TGTGCCAGCAGCCCGGAGGTCGGGCCCCAGCATTTT. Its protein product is CASSPEVGPQHF.

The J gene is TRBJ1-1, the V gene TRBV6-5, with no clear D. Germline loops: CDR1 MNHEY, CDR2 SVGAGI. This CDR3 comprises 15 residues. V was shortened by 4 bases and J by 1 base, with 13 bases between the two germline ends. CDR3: CASSSPPGRNTEAFF. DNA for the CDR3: TGTGCCAGCAGTTCTCCCCCCGGGAGGAACACTGAAGCTTTCTTT.

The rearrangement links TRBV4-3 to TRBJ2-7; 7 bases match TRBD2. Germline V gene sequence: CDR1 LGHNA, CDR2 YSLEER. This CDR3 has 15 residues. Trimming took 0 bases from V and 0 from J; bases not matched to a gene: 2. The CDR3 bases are TGCGCCAGCAGCCAAGAGTCGGGGGGCTCCTACGAGCAGTACTTC. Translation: CASSQESGGSYEQYF.

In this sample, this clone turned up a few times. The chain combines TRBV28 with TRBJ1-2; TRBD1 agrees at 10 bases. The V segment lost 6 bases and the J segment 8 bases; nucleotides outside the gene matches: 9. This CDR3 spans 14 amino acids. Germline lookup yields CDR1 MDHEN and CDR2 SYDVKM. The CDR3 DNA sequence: TGTGCCAGCAGACGACCCGGGACAGGGGAAGGCTACACCTTC. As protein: CASRRPGTGEGYTF.

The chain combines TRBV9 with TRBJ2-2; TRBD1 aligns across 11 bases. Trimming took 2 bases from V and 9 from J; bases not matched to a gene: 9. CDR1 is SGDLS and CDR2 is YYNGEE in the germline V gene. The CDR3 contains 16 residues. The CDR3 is CASSVGQGESYRELFF. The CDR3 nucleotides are TGTGCCAGCAGCGTGGGACAGGGGGAGAGTTACCGGGAGCTGTTTTTT. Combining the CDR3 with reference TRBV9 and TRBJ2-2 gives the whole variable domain DSGVTQTPKHLITATGQRVTLRCSPRSGDLSVYWYQQSLDQGLQFLIQYYNGEERAKGNILERFSAQQFPDLHSELNLSSLELGDSALYFCASSVGQGESYRELFFGEGSRLTVL.